These T cell receptor beta chains were read from a single sample in a study of chemoradiotherapy in HPV16-positive cancers. Data came from immunoSEQ multiplex PCR; TCRdb stores just in-frame clones and leaves some out. The sample has under 8,500 clones; around four fifths are singletons. The specimen was collected from a patient who underwent chemoradiotherapy. These receptors all come from a human donor with HPV-associated anogenital cancer. Both conserved end residues are part of each CDR3. The D gene is left open where the match is weak. Not all rows give a size; the values are once, few, many and, for expanded clones, a class.

NA,NA,TRBJ2-7,TRBV6-6,CASGTYEQYF,TGTGCCAGCGGTACCTACGAGCAGTACTTC
NA,NA,TRBJ2-7,TRBV5-6,CASSLVGSYEQYF,TGTGCCAGCAGCTTGGTAGGATCCTACGAGCAGTACTTC
NA,NA,TRBJ2-7,TRBV7-8,CASSPHGNPQYEQYF,TGTGCCAGCAGCCCTCACGGGAATCCCCAGTACGAGCAGTACTTC
NA,NA,TRBJ2-5,TRBV5-1,CASSLGSTETQYF,TGCGCCAGCAGCTTGGGGTCGACCGAGACCCAGTACTTC
NA,once,TRBJ1-1,TRBV28,CASRVWGEAFF,TGTGCCAGCAGGGTTTGGGGGGAAGCTTTCTTT
NA,NA,TRBJ1-1,TRBV19,CASSLGRNTEAFF,TGTGCCAGTAGTTTGGGGAGGAACACTGAAGCTTTCTTT
TRBD1,NA,TRBJ2-5,TRBV2,CASRRTGGETQYF,TGTGCCAGCAGGCGGACAGGGGGAGAGACCCAGTACTTC
NA,NA,TRBJ1-1,TRBV2,CASSEAPGGDTEAFF,TGTGCCAGCAGTGAAGCCCCCGGGGGGGACACTGAAGCTTTCTTT
TRBD1,few,TRBJ1-5,TRBV19,CASSSWTGGSNQPQHF,TGTGCCAGTAGTAGCTGGACAGGGGGTAGCAATCAGCCCCAGCATTTT
TRBD1,NA,TRBJ2-5,TRBV10-2,CASSLDRPGTGVQETQYF,TGCGCCAGCAGTCTCGACCGCCCCGGGACAGGTGTCCAAGAGACCCAGTACTTC
NA,NA,TRBJ1-2,TRBV5-1,CASSILTGLYTF,TGCGCCAGCAGCATCCTGACAGGCCTCTACACCTTC
NA,once,TRBJ1-3,TRBV5-6,CASSLALASGNTIYF,TGTGCCAGCAGCTTGGCCCTCGCCTCTGGAAACACCATATATTTT
NA,few,TRBJ1-5,TRBV19,CASKTVGGNQPQHF,TGTGCCAGTAAGACGGTAGGGGGAAATCAGCCCCAGCATTTT
NA,once,TRBJ1-1,TRBV19,CASSSRGVYTEAFF,TGTGCCAGTAGTTCCCGGGGGGTATATACTGAAGCTTTCTTT
NA,few,TRBJ2-7,TRBV10-1,CASSEFQIYEQYF,TGCGCCAGCAGTGAGTTCCAGATATACGAGCAGTACTTC
NA,NA,TRBJ2-5,TRBV7-8,CASGQTHEETQYF,TGTGCCAGCGGACAGACTCATGAGGAGACCCAGTACTTC
NA,NA,TRBJ1-1,TRBV2,CASSPPGYTEAFF,TGTGCCAGCAGTCCCCCGGGGTACACTGAAGCTTTCTTT
NA,NA,TRBJ1-5,TRBV15,CATSRDYSPNQPQHF,TGTGCCACCAGCAGAGATTATTCCCCGAATCAGCCCCAGCATTTT
TRBD1,NA,TRBJ1-4,TRBV6-1,CASSELSGQGNEKLFF,TGTGCCAGCAGTGAATTATCGGGACAGGGGAATGAAAAACTGTTTTTT
TRBD1,NA,TRBJ1-3,TRBV7-9,CASSNDRGGNTIYF,TGTGCCAGCAGCAACGACAGGGGTGGAAACACCATATATTTT
NA,NA,TRBJ2-3,TRBV19,CASAESTDTQYF,TGTGCCAGTGCCGAGAGCACAGATACGCAGTATTTT
NA,NA,TRBJ2-2,TRBV6-1,CASSENGGGVGELFF,TGTGCCAGCAGTGAAAATGGTGGGGGAGTAGGGGAGCTGTTTTTT
NA,NA,TRBJ1-2,TRBV29-1,CSGGGGRRTGYTF,TGCAGCGGGGGGGGAGGGAGGAGGACGGGCTACACCTTC
TRBD1,NA,TRBJ1-1,TRBV5-4,CASSGRTGNTEAFF,TGTGCCAGCAGCGGTCGGACAGGCAACACTGAAGCTTTCTTT
NA,NA,TRBJ2-1,TRBV7-3,CASSQQRGSYNEQFF,TGTGCCAGCAGCCAGCAACGGGGCTCCTACAATGAGCAGTTCTTC
TRBD1,NA,TRBJ1-1,TRBV4-1,CASSPLVQGAQATEAFF,TGCGCCAGCAGTCCATTAGTTCAGGGGGCGCAGGCCACTGAAGCTTTCTTT
NA,once,TRBJ1-4,TRBV4-2,CASSSEGDEKLFF,TGTGCCAGCAGCTCTGAGGGAGATGAAAAACTGTTTTTT
NA,NA,TRBJ2-5,TRBV7-6,CASSPQGGETQYF,TGTGCCAGCAGCCCCCAGGGGGGGGAGACCCAGTACTTC
NA,NA,TRBJ2-3,TRBV29-1,CSVGEDTQYF,TGCAGCGTTGGGGAAGATACGCAGTATTTT
NA,NA,TRBJ1-3,TRBV19,CASSIPRGSGNTIYF,TGTGCCAGTAGTATCCCAAGGGGCTCTGGAAACACCATATATTTT
NA,NA,TRBJ2-6,TRBV7-9,CASGTAGSGANVLTF,TGTGCCAGCGGGACCGCCGGCTCTGGGGCCAACGTCCTGACTTTC
TRBD1,NA,TRBJ2-1,TRBV5-8,CAFRDRASYNEQFF,TGTGCCTTCAGGGACAGGGCTTCCTACAATGAGCAGTTCTTC
TRBD1,NA,TRBJ2-7,TRBV7-9,CASSSRQGAEQYF,TGTGCCAGCAGCTCCAGACAGGGGGCCGAGCAGTACTTC
TRBD1,NA,TRBJ2-3,TRBV19,CASSQGASSDTQYF,TGTGCCAGTAGCCAGGGGGCCAGCTCAGATACGCAGTATTTT
NA,NA,TRBJ2-6,TRBV9,CASEGRSGANVLTF,TGTGCCAGCGAGGGACGCTCTGGGGCCAACGTCCTGACTTTC
TRBD2,NA,TRBJ2-1,TRBV10-3,CAISESAGGFNEQFF,TGTGCCATCAGTGAGTCAGCGGGGGGATTCAATGAGCAGTTCTTC
TRBD1,NA,TRBJ2-7,TRBV19,CASSARGQANYEQYF,TGTGCCAGTAGCGCGAGGGGGCAGGCCAACTACGAGCAGTACTTC
TRBD2,NA,TRBJ2-5,TRBV5-1,CASSPGTSGVETQYF,TGCGCCAGCAGCCCGGGGACTAGCGGGGTAGAGACCCAGTACTTC
NA,few,TRBJ1-5,TRBV7-2,CASSLNDQPQHF,TGTGCCAGCAGCTTAAATGATCAGCCCCAGCATTTT
TRBD2,NA,TRBJ2-5,TRBV5-1,CASSLAVAGDLQETQYF,TGCGCCAGCAGCTTGGCGGTAGCGGGGGACCTACAAGAGACCCAGTACTTC
NA,NA,TRBJ1-1,TRBV30,CATDRSRNTEAFF,TGTGCCACTGACAGGTCCCGGAACACTGAAGCTTTCTTT
TRBD2,NA,TRBJ2-7,TRBV4-2,CASSLGTSGGGNSYEQYF,TGTGCCAGCAGCCTCGGGACTAGCGGGGGGGGTAATTCCTACGAGCAGTACTTC